This T cell receptor (beta chain) was sequenced during a study of identical twins. There are many counts of this clonotype. The antigen remains unidentified. TCRdb reprocessed the 5' RACE reads with MiXCR, giving one entry per CDR3 protein. The top ten clones hold 4% to 4.5% of a sample with hundreds of thousands of distinct CDR3 sequences, 20% to 25% of them seen once. General study findings and limits: Insertions were reduced in abundant cord blood beta clonotypes but not in memory repertoires.

This CDR3 contains 15 residues. V gave up 0 bases and J gave up 0 bases; unmatched junction bases: 2. From germline, CDR1 is DFQATT and CDR2 SNEGSKA (reference sequence). The data also belong to a second study, concerning T cells expressing NK-cell markers. That report adds: Eight donors were sequenced, of whom seven were HCMV-seropositive, while the remaining one was HCMV-seronegative. Each of several donors carried dominant NKG2C+ clonotypes accounting for about 1.0-7.0% of CD8+ T cells.

The sequence came from a woman under 30 in good health. The chain has TRBV20-1 and TRBJ2-1; 7 nucleotides align to TRBD2. The sample taken for sequencing was PBMCs. In DNA, the CDR3 is TGCAGTGCTAGAGATCTAGCGGCCTCCTACAATGAGCAGTTCTTC. Translated, it gives CSARDLAASYNEQFF.